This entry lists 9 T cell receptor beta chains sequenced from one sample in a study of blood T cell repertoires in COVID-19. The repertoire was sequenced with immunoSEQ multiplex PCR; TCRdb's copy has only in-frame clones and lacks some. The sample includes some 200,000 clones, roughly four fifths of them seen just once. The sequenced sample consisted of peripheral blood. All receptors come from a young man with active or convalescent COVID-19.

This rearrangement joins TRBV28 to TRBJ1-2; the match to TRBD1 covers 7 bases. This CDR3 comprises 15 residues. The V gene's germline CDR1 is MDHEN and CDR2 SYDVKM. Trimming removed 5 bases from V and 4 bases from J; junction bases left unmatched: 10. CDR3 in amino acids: CASSIGQAAGYGYTF. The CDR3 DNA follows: TGTGCCAGCAGTATAGGACAGGCGGCGGGCTATGGCTACACCTTC.

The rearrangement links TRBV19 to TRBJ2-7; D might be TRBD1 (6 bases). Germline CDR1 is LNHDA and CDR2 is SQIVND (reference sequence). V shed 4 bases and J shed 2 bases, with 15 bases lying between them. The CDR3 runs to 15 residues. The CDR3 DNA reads TGTGCCAGTAGTAGTGGGGTGCAGGGGACCTACGAGCAGTACTTC. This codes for CASSSGVQGTYEQYF.

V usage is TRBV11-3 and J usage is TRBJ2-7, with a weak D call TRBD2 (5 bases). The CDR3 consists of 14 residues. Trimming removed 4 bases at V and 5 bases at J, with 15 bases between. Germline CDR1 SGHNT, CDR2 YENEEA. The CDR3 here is CASSSLMAGNEQYF. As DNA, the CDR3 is TGTGCCAGCAGCTCCCTGATGGCCGGGAACGAGCAGTACTTC.

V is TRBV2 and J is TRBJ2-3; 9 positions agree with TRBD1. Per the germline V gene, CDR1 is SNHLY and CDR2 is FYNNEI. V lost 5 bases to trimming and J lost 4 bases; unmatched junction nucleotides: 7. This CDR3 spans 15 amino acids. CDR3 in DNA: TGTGCCAGCAGTCTAGAACAGGGGGCCCCAGATACGCAGTATTTT. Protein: CASSLEQGAPDTQYF.

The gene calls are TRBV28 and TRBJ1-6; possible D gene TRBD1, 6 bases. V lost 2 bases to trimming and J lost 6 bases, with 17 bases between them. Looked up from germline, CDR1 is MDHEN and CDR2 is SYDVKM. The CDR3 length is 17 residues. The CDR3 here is CASSLPGQLWGNSPLHF. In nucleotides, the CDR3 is TGTGCCAGCAGTTTACCCGGACAGTTATGGGGTAATTCACCCCTCCACTTT.

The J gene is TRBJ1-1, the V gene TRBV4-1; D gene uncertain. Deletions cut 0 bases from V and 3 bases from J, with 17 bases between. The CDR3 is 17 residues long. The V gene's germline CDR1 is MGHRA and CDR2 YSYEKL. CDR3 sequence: CASSQDTRVSEDTEAFF. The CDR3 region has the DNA TGCGCCAGCAGCCAAGATACCCGGGTTTCTGAGGACACTGAAGCTTTCTTT.

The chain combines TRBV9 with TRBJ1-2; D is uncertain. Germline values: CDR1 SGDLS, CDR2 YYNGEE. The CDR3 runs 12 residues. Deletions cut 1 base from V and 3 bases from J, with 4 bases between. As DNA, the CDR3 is TGTGCCAGCAGCGTATCTCACTATGGCTACACCTTC. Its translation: CASSVSHYGYTF.

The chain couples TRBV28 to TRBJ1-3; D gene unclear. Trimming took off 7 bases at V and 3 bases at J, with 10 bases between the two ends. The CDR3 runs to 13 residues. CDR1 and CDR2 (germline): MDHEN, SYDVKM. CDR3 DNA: TGTGCCAGCACGCGGGGAAATGGAAACACCATATATTTT. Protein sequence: CASTRGNGNTIYF.

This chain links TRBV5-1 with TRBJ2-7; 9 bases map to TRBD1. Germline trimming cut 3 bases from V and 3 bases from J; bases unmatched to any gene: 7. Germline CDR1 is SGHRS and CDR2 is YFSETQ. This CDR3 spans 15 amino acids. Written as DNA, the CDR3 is TGCGCCAGCAGCTACTCCGGGACAGGGTTCTACGAGCAGTACTTC. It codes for CASSYSGTGFYEQYF.